Listed below are T cell receptor beta chains from one sample, sequenced in a study of control samples from healthy donors and cancer patients. The data were produced by immunoSEQ multiplex PCR, yet TCRdb's version contains in-frame clones alone and is incomplete. Here the sample spans approximately 110,000 clones, roughly 91% being singletons. Input material: blood. Receptor source: a woman aged 50 to 65 in good health. Each CDR3 is given with its conserved first and last residue. The order of the fields is V gene, clone size, D gene, J gene, CDR3 DNA, CDR3 protein. D genes are given only for firm matches. A row's size may be missing; if present it is once, few, many or a size class.

TRBV5-6	.	TRBD2	TRBJ2-5	TGTGCCAGCAGCTTGGGAGGGAGCGGGAGAGAGACCCAGTACTTC	CASSLGGSGRETQYF
TRBV11-1	.	TRBD1	TRBJ1-1	TGTGCCAGCAGACCAGGGGGCAAGCTGAACACTGAAGCTTTCTTT	CASRPGGKLNTEAFF
TRBV10-3	.	TRBD1	TRBJ2-7	TGTGCCTCCGTTGGACAGGGCTCCTACGAGCAGTACTTC	CASVGQGSYEQYF
TRBV18	.	TRBD1	TRBJ1-2	TGTGCCAGCTCCAAAGACCTGCAGGGGGCAGGGTATGGCTACACCTTC	CASSKDLQGAGYGYTF
TRBV9	.	TRBD2	TRBJ2-1	TGTGCCAGCAGCGTAGTAGGTAGCGGGATTTGGAATGAGCAGTTCTTC	CASSVVGSGIWNEQFF
TRBV11-3	.	.	TRBJ2-3	TGTGCCAGCAGTAAGGGCCGGAACGCAGATACGCAGTATTTT	CASSKGRNADTQYF
TRBV5-4	.	TRBD2	TRBJ2-2	TGTGCCAGCAGCTTGGCTTTGGGCGGGAGGGGAACCGGGGAGCTGTTTTTT	CASSLALGGRGTGELFF
TRBV6-4	.	.	TRBJ2-7	TGTGCCAGCAGTGACTCCCGATACTCCCTCTTCTTCTACGAGCAGTACTTC	CASSDSRYSLFFYEQYF
TRBV15	.	.	TRBJ1-6	TGTGCCACCACTGCGGGTAATTCACCCCTCCACTTT	CATTAGNSPLHF
TRBV3-1/TRBV3-2	.	.	TRBJ1-1	TGTGCCAGCAGCCATATCCGGACCCAGAACACTGAAGCTTTCTTT	CASSHIRTQNTEAFF
TRBV6-5	.	TRBD1	TRBJ1-5	TGTGCCAGCAGTTCCACCGGGACAGTTAGCAATCAGCCCCAGCATTTT	CASSSTGTVSNQPQHF
TRBV7-3	.	.	TRBJ1-1	TGTGCCAGCAGCTTAGAACAGGGGAACACTGAAGCTTTCTTT	CASSLEQGNTEAFF
TRBV2	.	TRBD2	TRBJ2-1	TGTGCCAGCAGGCAACGACTAGCGGGGGGTGATGAGCAGTTCTTC	CASRQRLAGGDEQFF
TRBV10-2	.	.	TRBJ1-5	TGCGCCAGCAAGGATACGGGAGACAATCAGCCCCAGCATTTT	CASKDTGDNQPQHF
TRBV4-3	.	TRBD1	TRBJ2-2	TGCGCCAGCAGCCAAGAACAGGGGGCCGGGGAGCTGTTTTTT	CASSQEQGAGELFF
TRBV7-2	.	.	TRBJ1-5	TGTGCCAGCAGCCCCTTACCCTATAGCAATCAGCCCCAGCATTTT	CASSPLPYSNQPQHF
TRBV5-5	many	TRBD1	TRBJ1-2	TGTGCCAGCAGCTTGGCAGGACAGGAAAGCTATGGCTACACCTTC	CASSLAGQESYGYTF
TRBV2	.	.	TRBJ2-5	TGTGCCAGTCCTCGGGCAGGGCAAGAGACCCAGTACTTC	CASPRAGQETQYF
TRBV2	.	.	TRBJ2-7	TGTGCCAGCCCACGAGGAGCAACAGTCGGAAACGAGGGGCAGTACTTC	CASPRGATVGNEGQYF
TRBV9	.	TRBD1	TRBJ1-4	TGTGCCAGCAGCGTAGATCCGATGGGGACAGGGCCCCGTAATGAAAAACTGTTTTTT	CASSVDPMGTGPRNEKLFF
TRBV30	.	TRBD1	TRBJ2-7	TGTGCCTGGACCAGACAGGGGCTCTACGAGCAGTACTTC	CAWTRQGLYEQYF